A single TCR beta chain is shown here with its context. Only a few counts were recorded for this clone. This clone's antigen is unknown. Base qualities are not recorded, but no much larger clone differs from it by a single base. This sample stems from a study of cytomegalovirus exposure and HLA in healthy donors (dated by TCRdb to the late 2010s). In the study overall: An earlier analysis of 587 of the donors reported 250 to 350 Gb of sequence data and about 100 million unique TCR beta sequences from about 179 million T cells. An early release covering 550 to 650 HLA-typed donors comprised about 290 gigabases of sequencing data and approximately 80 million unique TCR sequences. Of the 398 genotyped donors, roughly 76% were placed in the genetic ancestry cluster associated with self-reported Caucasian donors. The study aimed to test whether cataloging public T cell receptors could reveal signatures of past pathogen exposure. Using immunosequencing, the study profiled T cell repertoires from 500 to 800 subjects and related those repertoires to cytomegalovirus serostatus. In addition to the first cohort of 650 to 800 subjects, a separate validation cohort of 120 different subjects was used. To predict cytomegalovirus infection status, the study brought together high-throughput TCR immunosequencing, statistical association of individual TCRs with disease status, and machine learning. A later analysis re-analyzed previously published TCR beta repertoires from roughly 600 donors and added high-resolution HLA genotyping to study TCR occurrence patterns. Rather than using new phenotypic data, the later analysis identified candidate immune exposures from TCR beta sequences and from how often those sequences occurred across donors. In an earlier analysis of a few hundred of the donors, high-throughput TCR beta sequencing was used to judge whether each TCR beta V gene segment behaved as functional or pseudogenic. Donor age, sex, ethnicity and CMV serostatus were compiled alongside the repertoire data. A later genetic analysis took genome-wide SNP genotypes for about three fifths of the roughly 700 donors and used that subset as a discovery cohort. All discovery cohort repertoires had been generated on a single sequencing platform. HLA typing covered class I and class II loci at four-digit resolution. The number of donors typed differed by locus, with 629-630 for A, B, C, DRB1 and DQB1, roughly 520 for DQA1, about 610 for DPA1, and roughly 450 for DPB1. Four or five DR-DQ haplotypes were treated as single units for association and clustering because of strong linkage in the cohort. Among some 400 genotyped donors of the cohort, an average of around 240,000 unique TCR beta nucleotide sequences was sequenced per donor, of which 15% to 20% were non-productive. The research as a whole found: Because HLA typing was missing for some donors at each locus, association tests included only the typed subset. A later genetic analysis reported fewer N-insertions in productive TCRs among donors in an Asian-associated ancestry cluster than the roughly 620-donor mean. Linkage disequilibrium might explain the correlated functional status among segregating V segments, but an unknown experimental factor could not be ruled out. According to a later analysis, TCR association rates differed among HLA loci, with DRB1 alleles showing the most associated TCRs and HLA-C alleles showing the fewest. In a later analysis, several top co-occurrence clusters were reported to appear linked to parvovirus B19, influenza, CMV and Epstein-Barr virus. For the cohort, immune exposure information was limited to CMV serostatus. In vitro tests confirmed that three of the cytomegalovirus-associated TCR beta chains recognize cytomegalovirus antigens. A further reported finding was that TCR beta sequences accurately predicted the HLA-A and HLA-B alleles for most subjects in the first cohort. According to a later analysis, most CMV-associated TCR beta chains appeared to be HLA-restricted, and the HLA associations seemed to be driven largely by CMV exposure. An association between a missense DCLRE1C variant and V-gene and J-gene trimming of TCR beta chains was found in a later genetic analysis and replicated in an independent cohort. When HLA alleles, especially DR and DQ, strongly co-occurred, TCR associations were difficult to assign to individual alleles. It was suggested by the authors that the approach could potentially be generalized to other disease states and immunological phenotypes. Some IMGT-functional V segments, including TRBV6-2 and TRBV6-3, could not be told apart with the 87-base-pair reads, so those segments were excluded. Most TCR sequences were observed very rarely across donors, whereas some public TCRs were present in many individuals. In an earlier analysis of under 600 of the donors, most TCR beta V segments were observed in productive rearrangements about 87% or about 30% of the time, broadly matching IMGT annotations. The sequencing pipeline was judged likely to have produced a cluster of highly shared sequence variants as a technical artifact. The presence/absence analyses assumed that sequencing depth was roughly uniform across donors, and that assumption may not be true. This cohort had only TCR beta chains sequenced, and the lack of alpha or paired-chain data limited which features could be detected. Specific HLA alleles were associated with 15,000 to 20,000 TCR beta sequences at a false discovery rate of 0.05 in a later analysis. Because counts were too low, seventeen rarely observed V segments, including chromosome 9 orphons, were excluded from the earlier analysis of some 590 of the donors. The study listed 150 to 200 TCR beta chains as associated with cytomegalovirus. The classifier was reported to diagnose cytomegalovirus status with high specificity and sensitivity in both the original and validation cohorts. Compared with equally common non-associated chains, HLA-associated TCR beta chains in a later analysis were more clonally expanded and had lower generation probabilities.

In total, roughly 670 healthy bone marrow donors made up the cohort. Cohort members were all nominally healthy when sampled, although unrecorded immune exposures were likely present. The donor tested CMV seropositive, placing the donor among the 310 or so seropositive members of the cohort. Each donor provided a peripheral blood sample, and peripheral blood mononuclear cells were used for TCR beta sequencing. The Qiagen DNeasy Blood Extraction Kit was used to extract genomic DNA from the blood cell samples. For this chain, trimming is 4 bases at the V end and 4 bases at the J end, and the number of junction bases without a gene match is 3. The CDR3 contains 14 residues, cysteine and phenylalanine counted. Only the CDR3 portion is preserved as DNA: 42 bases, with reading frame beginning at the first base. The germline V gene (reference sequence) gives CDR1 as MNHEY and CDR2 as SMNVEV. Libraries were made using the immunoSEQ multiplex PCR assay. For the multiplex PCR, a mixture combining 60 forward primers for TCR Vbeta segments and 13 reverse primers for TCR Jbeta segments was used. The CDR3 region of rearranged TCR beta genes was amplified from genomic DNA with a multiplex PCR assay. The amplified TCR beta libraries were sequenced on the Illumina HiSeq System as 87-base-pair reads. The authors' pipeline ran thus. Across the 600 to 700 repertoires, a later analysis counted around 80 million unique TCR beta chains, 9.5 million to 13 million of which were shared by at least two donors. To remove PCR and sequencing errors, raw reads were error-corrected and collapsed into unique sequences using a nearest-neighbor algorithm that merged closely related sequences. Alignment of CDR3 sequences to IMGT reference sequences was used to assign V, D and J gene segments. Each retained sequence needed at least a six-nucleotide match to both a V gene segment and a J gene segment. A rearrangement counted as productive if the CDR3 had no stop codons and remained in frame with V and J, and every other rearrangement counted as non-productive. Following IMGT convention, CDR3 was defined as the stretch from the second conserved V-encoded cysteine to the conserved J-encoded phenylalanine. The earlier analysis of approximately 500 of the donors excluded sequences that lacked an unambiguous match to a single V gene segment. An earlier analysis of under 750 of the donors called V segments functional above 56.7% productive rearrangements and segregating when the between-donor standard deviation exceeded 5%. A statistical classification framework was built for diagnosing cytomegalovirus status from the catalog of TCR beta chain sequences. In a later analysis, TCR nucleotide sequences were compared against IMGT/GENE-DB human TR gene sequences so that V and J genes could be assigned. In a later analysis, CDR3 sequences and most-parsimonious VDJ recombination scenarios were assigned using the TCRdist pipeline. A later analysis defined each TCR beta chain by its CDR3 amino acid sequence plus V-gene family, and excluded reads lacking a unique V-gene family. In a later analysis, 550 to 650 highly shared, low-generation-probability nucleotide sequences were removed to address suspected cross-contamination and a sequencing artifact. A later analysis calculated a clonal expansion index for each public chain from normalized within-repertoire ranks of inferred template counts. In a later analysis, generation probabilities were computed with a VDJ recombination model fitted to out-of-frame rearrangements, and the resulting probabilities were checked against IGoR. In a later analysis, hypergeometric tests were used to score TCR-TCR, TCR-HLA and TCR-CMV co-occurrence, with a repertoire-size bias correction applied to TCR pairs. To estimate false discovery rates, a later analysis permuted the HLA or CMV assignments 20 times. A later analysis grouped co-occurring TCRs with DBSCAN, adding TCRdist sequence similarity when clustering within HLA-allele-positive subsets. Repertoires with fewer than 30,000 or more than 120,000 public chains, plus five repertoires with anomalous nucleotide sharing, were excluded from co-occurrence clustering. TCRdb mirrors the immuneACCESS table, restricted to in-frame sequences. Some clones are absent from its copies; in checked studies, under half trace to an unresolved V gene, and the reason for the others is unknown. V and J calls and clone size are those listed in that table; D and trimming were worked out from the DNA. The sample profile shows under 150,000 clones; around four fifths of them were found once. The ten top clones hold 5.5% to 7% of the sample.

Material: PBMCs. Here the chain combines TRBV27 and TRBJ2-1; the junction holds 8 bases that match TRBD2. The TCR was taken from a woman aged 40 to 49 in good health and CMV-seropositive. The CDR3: CASSSSGPYNEQFF. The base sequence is TGTGCCAGCAGTTCTAGCGGGCCTTACAATGAGCAGTTCTTC.